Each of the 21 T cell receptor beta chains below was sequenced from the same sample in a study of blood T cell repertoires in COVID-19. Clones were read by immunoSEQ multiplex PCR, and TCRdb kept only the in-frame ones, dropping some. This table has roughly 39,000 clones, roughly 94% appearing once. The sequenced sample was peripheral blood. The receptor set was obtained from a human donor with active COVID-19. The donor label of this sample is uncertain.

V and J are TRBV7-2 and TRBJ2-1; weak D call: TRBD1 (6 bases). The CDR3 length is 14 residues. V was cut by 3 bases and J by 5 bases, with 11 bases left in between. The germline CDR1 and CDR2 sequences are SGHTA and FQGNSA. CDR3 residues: CASSFLQGDNEQFF. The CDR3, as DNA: TGTGCCAGCAGCTTTCTACAGGGTGACAATGAGCAGTTCTTC.

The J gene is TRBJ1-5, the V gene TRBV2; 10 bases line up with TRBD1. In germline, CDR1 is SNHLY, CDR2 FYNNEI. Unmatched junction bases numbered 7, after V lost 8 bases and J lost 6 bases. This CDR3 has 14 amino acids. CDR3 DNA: TGTGCCAGCGGCCGGGACAGGGGATTTCAGCCCCAGCATTTT. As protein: CASGRDRGFQPQHF.

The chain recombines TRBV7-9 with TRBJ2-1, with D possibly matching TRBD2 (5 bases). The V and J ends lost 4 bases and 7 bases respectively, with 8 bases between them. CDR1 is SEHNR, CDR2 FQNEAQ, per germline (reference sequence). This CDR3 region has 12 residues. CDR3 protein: CASSSPGNEQFF. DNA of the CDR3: TGTGCCAGCAGCTCGCCGGGGAATGAGCAGTTCTTC. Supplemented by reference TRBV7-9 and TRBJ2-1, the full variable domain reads DTGVSQNPRHKITKRGQNVTFRCDPISEHNRLYWYRQTLGQGPEFLTYFQNEAQLEKSRLLSDRFSAERPKGSFSTLEIQRTEQGDSAMYLCASSSPGNEQFFGPGTRLTVL.

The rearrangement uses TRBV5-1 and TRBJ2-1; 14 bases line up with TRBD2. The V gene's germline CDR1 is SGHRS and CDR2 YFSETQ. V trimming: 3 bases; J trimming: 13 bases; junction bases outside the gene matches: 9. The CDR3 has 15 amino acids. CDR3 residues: CASSSPGLAGEGQFF. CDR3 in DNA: TGCGCCAGCAGCTCACCGGGACTAGCGGGGGAGGGTCAGTTCTTC.

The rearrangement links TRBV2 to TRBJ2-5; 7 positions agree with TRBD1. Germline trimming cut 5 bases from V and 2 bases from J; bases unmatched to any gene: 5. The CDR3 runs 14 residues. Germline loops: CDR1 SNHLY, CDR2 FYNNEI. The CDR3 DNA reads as TGTGCCAGCAGTAGCCTGGGACAGCAAGAGACCCAGTACTTC. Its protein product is CASSSLGQQETQYF. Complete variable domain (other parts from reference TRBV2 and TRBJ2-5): EPEVTQTPSHQVTQMGQEVILRCVPISNHLYFYWYRQILGQKVEFLVSFYNNEISEKSEIFDDQFSVERPDGSNFTLKIRSTKLEDSAMYFCASSSLGQQETQYFGPGTRLLVL.

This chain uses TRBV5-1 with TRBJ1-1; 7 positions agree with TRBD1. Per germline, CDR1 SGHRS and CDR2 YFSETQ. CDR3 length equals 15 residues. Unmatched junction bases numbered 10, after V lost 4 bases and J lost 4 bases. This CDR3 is CASSPRQGTGTEAFF. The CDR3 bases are TGCGCCAGCAGCCCTAGACAGGGAACCGGCACTGAAGCTTTCTTT.

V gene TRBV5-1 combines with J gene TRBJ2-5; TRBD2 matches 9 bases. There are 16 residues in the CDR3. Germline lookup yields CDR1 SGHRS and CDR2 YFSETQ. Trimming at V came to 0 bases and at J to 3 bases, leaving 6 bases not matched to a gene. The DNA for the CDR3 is TGCGCCAGCAGCTTGGCCCCTAGCGGGAATAAAGAGACCCAGTACTTC. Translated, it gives CASSLAPSGNKETQYF.

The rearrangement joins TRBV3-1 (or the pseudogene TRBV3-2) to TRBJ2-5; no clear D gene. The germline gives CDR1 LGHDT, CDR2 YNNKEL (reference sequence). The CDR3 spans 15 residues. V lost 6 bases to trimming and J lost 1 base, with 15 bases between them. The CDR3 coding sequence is TGTGCCAGCAGTCTGGTTGATAGTGGCCAAGAGACCCAGTACTTC. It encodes CASSLVDSGQETQYF.

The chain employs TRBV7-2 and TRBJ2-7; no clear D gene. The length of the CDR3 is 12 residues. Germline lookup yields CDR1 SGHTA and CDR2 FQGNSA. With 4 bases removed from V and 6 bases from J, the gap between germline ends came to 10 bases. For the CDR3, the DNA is TGTGCCAGCAGCTCCGGTTCCGCCGAGCAGTACTTC. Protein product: CASSSGSAEQYF.

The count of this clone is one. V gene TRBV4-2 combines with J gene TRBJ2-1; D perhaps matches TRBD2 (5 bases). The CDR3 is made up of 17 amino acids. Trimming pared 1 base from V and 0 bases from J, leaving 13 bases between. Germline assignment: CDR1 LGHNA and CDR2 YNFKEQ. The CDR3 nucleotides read TGTGCCAGCAGCCAAGGGAACGCGGGCAGCTCCTACAATGAGCAGTTCTTC. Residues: CASSQGNAGSSYNEQFF.

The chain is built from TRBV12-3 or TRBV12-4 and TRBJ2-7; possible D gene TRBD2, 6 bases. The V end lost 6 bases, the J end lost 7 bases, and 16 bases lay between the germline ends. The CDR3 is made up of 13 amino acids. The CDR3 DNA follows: TGTGCCAGCAGGGTTACGGGGGAGTCAGAGCAGTACTTC. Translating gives CASRVTGESEQYF.

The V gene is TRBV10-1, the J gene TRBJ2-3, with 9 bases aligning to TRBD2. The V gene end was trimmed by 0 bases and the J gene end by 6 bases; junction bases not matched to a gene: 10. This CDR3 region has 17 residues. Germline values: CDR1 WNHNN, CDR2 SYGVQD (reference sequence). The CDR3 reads CASSESVLAGPRDTQYF. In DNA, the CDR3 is TGCGCCAGCAGTGAGTCCGTTCTAGCGGGACCACGGGATACGCAGTATTTT.

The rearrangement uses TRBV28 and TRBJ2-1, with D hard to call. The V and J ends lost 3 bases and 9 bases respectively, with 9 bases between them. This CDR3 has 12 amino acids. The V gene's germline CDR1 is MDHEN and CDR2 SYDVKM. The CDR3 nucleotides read TGTGCCAGCAGTTTCTGGGCAAGTGAGCAGTTCTTC. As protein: CASSFWASEQFF.

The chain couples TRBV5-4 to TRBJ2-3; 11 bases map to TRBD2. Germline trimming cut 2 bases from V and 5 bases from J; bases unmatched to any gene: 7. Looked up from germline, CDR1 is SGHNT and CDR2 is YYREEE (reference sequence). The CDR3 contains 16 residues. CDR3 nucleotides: TGTGCCAGCAGCTTTAGAGTAGCGGGGGGGCAAGATACGCAGTATTTT. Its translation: CASSFRVAGGQDTQYF.

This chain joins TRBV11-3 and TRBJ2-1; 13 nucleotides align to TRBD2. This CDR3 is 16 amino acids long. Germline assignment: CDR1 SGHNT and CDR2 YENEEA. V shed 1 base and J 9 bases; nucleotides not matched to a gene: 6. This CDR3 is CASSLVLAGGPGEQFF. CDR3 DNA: TGTGCCAGCAGCTTAGTACTAGCGGGGGGGCCAGGTGAGCAGTTCTTC.

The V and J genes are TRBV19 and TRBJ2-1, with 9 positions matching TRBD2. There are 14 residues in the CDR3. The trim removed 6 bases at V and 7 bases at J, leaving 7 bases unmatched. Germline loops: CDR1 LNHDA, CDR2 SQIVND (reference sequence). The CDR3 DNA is TGTGCCAGTAGGCCCGGGACTAGCATAAATGAGCAGTTCTTC. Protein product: CASRPGTSINEQFF.

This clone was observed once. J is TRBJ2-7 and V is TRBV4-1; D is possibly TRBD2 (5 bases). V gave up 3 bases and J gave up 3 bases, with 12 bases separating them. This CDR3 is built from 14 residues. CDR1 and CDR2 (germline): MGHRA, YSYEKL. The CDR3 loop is CASSHGLLGYEQYF. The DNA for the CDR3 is TGCGCCAGCAGCCATGGACTTTTGGGCTACGAGCAGTACTTC.

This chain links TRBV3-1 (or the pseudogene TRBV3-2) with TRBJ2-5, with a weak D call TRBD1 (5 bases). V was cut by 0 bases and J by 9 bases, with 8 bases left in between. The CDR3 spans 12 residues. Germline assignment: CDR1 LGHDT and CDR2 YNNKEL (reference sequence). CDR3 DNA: TGTGCCAGCAGCCAAGATCAGGGTGCCCAGTACTTC. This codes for CASSQDQGAQYF.

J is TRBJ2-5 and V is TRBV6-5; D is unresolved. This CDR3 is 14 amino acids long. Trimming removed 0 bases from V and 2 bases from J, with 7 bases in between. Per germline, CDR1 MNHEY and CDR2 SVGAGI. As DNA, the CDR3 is TGTGCCAGCAGTTACTCGACGGAGCAAGAGACCCAGTACTTC. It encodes CASSYSTEQETQYF.

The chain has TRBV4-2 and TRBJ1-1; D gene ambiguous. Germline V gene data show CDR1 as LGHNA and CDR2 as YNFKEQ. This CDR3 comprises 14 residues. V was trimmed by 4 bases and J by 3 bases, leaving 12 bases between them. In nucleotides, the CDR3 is TGTGCCAGCAGCCTCGGCAGACGGGACACTGAAGCTTTCTTT. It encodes CASSLGRRDTEAFF.

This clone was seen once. CDR3: CASSSHYNTGELFF. DNA of the CDR3: TGTGCCAGTAGTTCACACTATAACACCGGGGAGCTGTTTTTT. The chain has TRBV19 and TRBJ2-2, with D hard to call. The germline V and J ends were trimmed by 5 bases and 2 bases, with 9 bases remaining between them. Germline CDR1 reads LNHDA; CDR2 reads SQIVND (reference sequence). CDR3 length: 14 amino acids.